This T cell receptor (beta chain) was found in a study of memory CD4+ T cells and cytomegalovirus serostatus. At the level of the study: Donors were healthy Belgian adults, under 10 CMV seropositive and under 30 seronegative. Whole-study results and caveats: Median bootstrapped AUC for CMV status was just under 0.97 originally, approximately 0.93 US-trained. The CMV-associated TCR signature appears largely within the CD4+ memory repertoire.

With respect to this clone: Its antigen is unidentified.

Single viable CD3+CD4+CD8-CD45RO+ cells were sorted as the memory CD4+ T cells. Under the authors' procedure: After removing out-of-frame reads, approximately 2.2 million distinct TCRbeta sequences remained. Profiling relied on immunoSEQ multiplex PCR, and the TCRdb table lists in-frame clones only, not all of them. The V and J calls and clone size are taken from that table; D and trimming were inferred from the DNA. The profile shows about 50,000 clones, over 75% of them singletons. The trim removed 2 bases at V and 10 bases at J, leaving 8 bases unmatched. In germline, CDR1 is GTSNPN, CDR2 SVGIG (reference sequence). The CDR3 is 12 amino acids.

The clonotype originates from an adult in good health and CMV-seronegative. The rearrangement links TRBV30 to TRBJ2-7; 7 positions match TRBD1. Material: memory CD4+ T cells from blood. This CDR3 is CAWSTGQAYQYF. The CDR3 DNA is TGTGCCTGGAGTACCGGACAGGCATATCAGTACTTC.